Presented here are 2 T cell receptor beta chains from one specimen sequenced in a study of shared clonotypes between healthy human individuals (dated by TCRdb to 2020 to 2021). The library came from the immunoSEQ multiplex PCR assay. TCRdb took over this immuneACCESS table, retaining in-frame rearrangements with V and J assigned. Such tables are incomplete; in checked studies, under half of the missing clones stem from an unresolved V gene, and the remainder is unexplained. This sample comprises more than 400,000 clones, about 96% of them detected only once. 0.05% to 0.07% of the sample goes to the ten largest clones. Sequencing used naive CD4+ T cells sorted from blood. What this sample's cell subset or site label stands for: CD45RA+ positively selected. These receptors were taken from a woman aged 25 to 39 in good health.

In this sample, this clone turned up a few times. This chain uses TRBV28 with TRBJ1-5; no clear D gene. The V end lost 5 bases, the J end lost 0 bases, and 11 bases lay between the germline ends. Germline V gene data show CDR1 as MDHEN and CDR2 as SYDVKM. The CDR3 runs 15 residues. The CDR3: CASSLPGSSNQPQHF. CDR3 nucleotide sequence: TGTGCCAGCAGTCTCCCCGGCAGTAGCAATCAGCCCCAGCATTTT.

This clone is a singleton in its sample. The chain has TRBV5-6 and TRBJ2-7; D remains ambiguous. V lost 2 bases and J 3 bases, leaving 12 bases between the germline ends. The germline gives CDR1 SGHDT, CDR2 YYEEEE. This CDR3 spans 14 amino acids. This CDR3 is CASSFRWQSYEQYF. CDR3 sequence (DNA): TGTGCCAGCAGCTTTAGGTGGCAGAGCTACGAGCAGTACTTC.